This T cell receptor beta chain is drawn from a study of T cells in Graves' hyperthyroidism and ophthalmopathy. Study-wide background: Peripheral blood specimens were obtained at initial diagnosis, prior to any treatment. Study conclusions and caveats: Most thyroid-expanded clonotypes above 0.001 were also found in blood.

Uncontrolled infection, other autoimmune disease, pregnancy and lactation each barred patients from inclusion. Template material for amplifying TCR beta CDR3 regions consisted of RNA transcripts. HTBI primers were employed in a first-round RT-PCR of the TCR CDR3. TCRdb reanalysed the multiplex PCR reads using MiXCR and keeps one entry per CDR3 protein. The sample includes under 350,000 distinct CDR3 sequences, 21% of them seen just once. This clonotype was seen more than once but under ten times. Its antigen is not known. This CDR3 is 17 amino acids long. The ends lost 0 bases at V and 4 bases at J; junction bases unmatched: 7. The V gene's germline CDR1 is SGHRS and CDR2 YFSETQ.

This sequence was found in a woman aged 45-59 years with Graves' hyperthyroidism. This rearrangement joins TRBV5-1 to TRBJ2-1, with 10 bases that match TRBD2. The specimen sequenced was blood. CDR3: CASSLGLAGSLYNEQFF. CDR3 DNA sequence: TGCGCCAGCAGCTTGGGACTAGCGGGTTCCCTTTACAATGAGCAGTTCTTC. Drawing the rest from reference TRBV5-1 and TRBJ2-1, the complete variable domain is KAGVTQTPRYLIKTRGQQVTLSCSPISGHRSVSWYQQTPGQGLQFLFEYFSETQRNKGNFPGRFSGRQFSNSRSEMNVSTLELGDSALYLCASSLGLAGSLYNEQFFGPGTRLTVL.